The 9 T cell receptor beta chains below were found in one sample sequenced in a study of T cell repertoires in ileal Crohn's disease. Sequenced by immunoSEQ multiplex PCR; TCRdb stores in-frame clones only, minus some. In the table there are around 8,000 clones, over 75% of which are singletons. The specimen sequenced was ileal tissue. Source of these receptors: an adult with Crohn's disease.

CDR3: CASSLASGGPYGYTF. The CDR3 region has the DNA TGTGCCAGCAGCTTGGCCTCAGGGGGCCCCTATGGCTACACCTTC. This chain joins TRBV5-4 and TRBJ1-2; 8 nucleotides match TRBD1. V was pared by 0 bases and J by 4 bases, with 5 bases of the junction left unmatched. The CDR3 runs 15 residues. From germline, CDR1 is SGHNT and CDR2 YYREEE (reference sequence).

This chain links TRBV12-5 with TRBJ2-1; 11 bases map to TRBD2. With 2 bases clipped from V and 6 bases from J, the junction kept 9 bases outside the gene matches. This CDR3 contains 17 residues. Germline CDR1 LGHNT, CDR2 FRNRAP. CDR3 in amino acids: CASGLWTIAGGRNEQFF. CDR3 sequence (DNA): TGTGCTAGTGGTTTGTGGACCATAGCGGGGGGGCGCAATGAGCAGTTCTTC.

This clone was observed a few times. The chain is built from TRBV11-3 and TRBJ1-3, with TRBD1 as a possible D gene (6 bases). There are 16 residues in the CDR3. Germline V gene sequence: CDR1 SGHNT, CDR2 YENEEA. Trimming left V 5 bases short and J 4 bases short, with 18 bases between. The CDR3 is CASSPPGHTTGNTIYF. The DNA for the CDR3 is TGTGCCAGCAGCCCACCGGGACATACTACGGGAAACACCATATATTTT.

By share, this clone counts as medium-sized (0.01 to 0.1%). The chain recombines TRBV5-4 with TRBJ2-1; a possible D gene is TRBD1 (6 bases). Germline V gene sequence: CDR1 SGHNT, CDR2 YYREEE (reference sequence). The V and J ends lost 4 bases and 2 bases respectively, with 19 bases between them. The length of the CDR3 is 17 residues. The CDR3 region is CASSPRWTAMAYNEQFF. In nucleotides, the CDR3 is TGTGCCAGCAGCCCTCGATGGACAGCAATGGCCTACAATGAGCAGTTCTTC.

J is TRBJ2-3 and V is TRBV6-4; 10 nucleotides line up with TRBD2. The V gene's germline CDR1 is MRHNA and CDR2 SNTAGT. The junction had 1 base not matched to a gene; V was cut back by 3 bases and J by 4 bases. This CDR3 contains 14 residues. The CDR3 region has the DNA TGTGCCAGCAGTGAAGGGACTAGCGCAGATACGCAGTATTTT. As protein: CASSEGTSADTQYF.

Regarding this clone: A read error may be the cause here, since a much bigger clone is one base away. The chain recombines TRBV5-4 with TRBJ2-7; no clear D. The V end was cut by 4 bases, the J end by 3 bases, with 5 bases between. The V gene's germline CDR1 is SGHNT and CDR2 YYREEE (reference sequence). The CDR3 length is 11 residues. This chain's CDR3 is CASSLRYEQYF. The CDR3 coding sequence is TGTGCCAGCAGCCTCCGCTACGAGCAGTACTTC.

The rearrangement links TRBV5-1 to TRBJ1-1; 7 nucleotides agree with TRBD1. The CDR3 has 13 residues. Per the germline V gene, CDR1 is SGHRS and CDR2 is YFSETQ. V lost 5 bases and J lost 6; bases outside the gene matches: 7. CDR3 sequence reads: CASSGVGQSEAFF. The CDR3 nucleotides read TGCGCCAGCAGTGGGGTGGGACAGTCTGAAGCTTTCTTT.

The genes are TRBV5-4 and TRBJ2-2; 12 bases are shared with TRBD2. V gave up 2 bases and J gave up 3 bases; unmatched junction bases: 2. Germline values: CDR1 SGHNT, CDR2 YYREEE (reference sequence). The CDR3 loop spans 16 amino acids. The CDR3 coding sequence is TGTGCCAGCAGCTTCCGACTAGCGGGGGACACCGGGGAGCTGTTTTTT. Its protein is CASSFRLAGDTGELFF.

The rearrangement links TRBV19 to TRBJ1-1; 7 bases line up with TRBD1. CDR1 and CDR2 from the germline V gene are LNHDA and SQIVND (reference sequence). V trimming: 9 bases; J trimming: 9 bases; junction bases outside the gene matches: 13. This CDR3 contains 13 residues. CDR3 loop: CASTGVTRTKAFF. The DNA of the CDR3 is TGTGCCAGCACAGGGGTTACGAGAACTAAAGCTTTCTTT.